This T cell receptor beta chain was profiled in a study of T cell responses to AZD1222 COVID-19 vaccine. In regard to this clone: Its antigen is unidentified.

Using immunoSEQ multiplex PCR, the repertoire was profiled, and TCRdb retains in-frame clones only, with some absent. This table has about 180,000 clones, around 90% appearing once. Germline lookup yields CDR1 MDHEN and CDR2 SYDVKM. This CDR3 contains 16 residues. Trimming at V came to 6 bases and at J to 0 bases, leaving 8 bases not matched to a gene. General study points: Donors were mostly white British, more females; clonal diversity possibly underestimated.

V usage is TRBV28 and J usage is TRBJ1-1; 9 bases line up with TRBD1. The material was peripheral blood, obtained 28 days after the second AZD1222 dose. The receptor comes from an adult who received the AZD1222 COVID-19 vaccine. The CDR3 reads CASRGTGGSLNTEAFF. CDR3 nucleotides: TGTGCCAGCAGGGGAACAGGGGGCTCTCTGAACACTGAAGCTTTCTTT.